One T cell receptor (beta chain) is described in this entry. The data are from a study of CD8+CD57+ T cells in acquired aplastic anemia. Study background: Sorted CD4+ plus CD8+ cells gave DNA averaging roughly 2.9 ug.

For CDR3 and TCR beta VDJ profiling, genomic DNA was the template used. TCRdb passed the reads through MiXCR, listing each CDR3 protein once. The repertoire holds 180,000 or so distinct CDR3 sequences, with roughly half as singletons. V was clipped by 8 bases and J by 4 bases, with 13 bases between them. Germline V gives CDR1 KGHDR, CDR2 SFDVKD. CDR3 size: 14 residues. Flow cytometry had shown expanded CD8+CD57+ cells in the patients chosen for sequencing. Sequences were obtained from sorted CD4+, CD8+, or CD8+CD57+ T cells (not recorded which) from PBMCs. V usage is TRBV24-1 and J usage is TRBJ2-2; D possibly uses TRBD1 or TRBD2 (7 bases each). This TCR was recovered from a human donor with aplastic anemia. The CDR3 protein is CATTGGGATGELFF. The CDR3 DNA reads as TGTGCCACCACAGGGGGGGGGGCCACCGGGGAGCTGTTTTTT.